Shown below are 10 T cell receptor beta chains from a single sample sequenced in a study of OX40 agonist ivuxolimab in advanced cancers. Some clones are missing from TCRdb's copy, which holds only in-frame ones; the method was immunoSEQ multiplex PCR. The sample includes over 50,000 clones, 82% of them seen just once. Sequenced material: CD4+ or CD8+ T cells sorted from blood, taken in a trial of the OX40 agonist ivuxolimab. The receptors shown here come from an adult with an advanced solid tumor such as melanoma, head and neck, liver or kidney cancer.

The rearrangement links TRBV7-8 to TRBJ2-3; no definite D call. V was pared by 5 bases and J by 3 bases, with 9 bases between. Germline V gives CDR1 SGHVS, CDR2 FQNEAQ. The CDR3 is 13 amino acids. Here the CDR3 reads CASSRGRTDTQYF. The CDR3 DNA is TGTGCCAGCAGCCGTGGCCGGACAGATACGCAGTATTTT.

This sequence joins TRBV5-1 and TRBJ2-5, with D perhaps matching TRBD2 (7 bases). V gave up 0 bases and J gave up 4 bases, with 13 bases separating them. CDR3 length: 15 amino acids. Germline CDR1 is SGHRS and CDR2 is YFSETQ. The CDR3: CASSLVVGGPETQYF. CDR3 nucleotides: TGCGCCAGCAGCTTGGTGGTGGGGGGGCCAGAGACCCAGTACTTC. The full variable domain, completed using reference TRBV5-1 and TRBJ2-5, is KAGVTQTPRYLIKTRGQQVTLSCSPISGHRSVSWYQQTPGQGLQFLFEYFSETQRNKGNFPGRFSGRQFSNSRSEMNVSTLELGDSALYLCASSLVVGGPETQYFGPGTRLLVL.

The chain carries TRBV5-4 and TRBJ2-3; 16 bases agree with TRBD2. Germline assignment: CDR1 SGHNT and CDR2 YYREEE (reference sequence). The ends lost 4 bases at V and 5 bases at J; junction bases unmatched: 4. The CDR3 is made up of 16 amino acids. In DNA form, the CDR3 reads TGTGCCAGCAGCCAGGGGACTAGCGGGGGGGTAGATACGCAGTATTTT. As protein: CASSQGTSGGVDTQYF.

J is TRBJ2-7 and V is TRBV7-8; no clear D gene. This CDR3 region has 16 residues. Germline CDR1 SGHVS, CDR2 FQNEAQ. The V gene lost 2 bases and the J gene lost 1 base, with 15 bases spanning the gap. CDR3 loop: CASSLSSDFLSYEQYF. The CDR3 DNA sequence: TGTGCCAGCAGCTTAAGTTCAGACTTCCTTTCCTACGAGCAGTACTTC.

The V call is TRBV7-9, the J call TRBJ2-7; TRBD1 aligns across 7 bases. This CDR3 has 16 amino acids. V shed 4 bases and J 0 bases; nucleotides not matched to a gene: 9. Germline lookup yields CDR1 SEHNR and CDR2 FQNEAQ (reference sequence). CDR3 protein: CASSYSTGALSYEQYF. CDR3 sequence (DNA): TGTGCCAGCAGCTATTCCACAGGGGCGCTCTCCTACGAGCAGTACTTC.

The chain uses TRBV11-3 and TRBJ2-3, with 11 bases identical to TRBD1. Germline-derived CDR1 and CDR2 are SGHNT and YENEEA. V lost 7 bases to trimming and J lost 5 bases; unmatched junction nucleotides: 11. CDR3 length: 16 residues. The CDR3 loop reads CASNPKDRGRGDTQYF. CDR3 sequence (DNA): TGTGCCAGCAACCCTAAGGACAGGGGGCGCGGAGATACGCAGTATTTT.

The chain carries TRBV2 and TRBJ2-6; 9 bases are a match to TRBD1. The germline CDR1 and CDR2 sequences are SNHLY and FYNNEI. This CDR3 has 17 residues. V gave up 5 bases and J gave up 1 base; unmatched junction bases: 6. CDR3 sequence (DNA): TGTGCCAGCAGTAAGGGACAGGGTCCTTCTGGGGCCAACGTCCTGACTTTC. Encoded protein: CASSKGQGPSGANVLTF.

V usage is TRBV5-1 and J usage is TRBJ2-3; 11 bases match TRBD2. The CDR3 totals 16 residues. CDR1 is SGHRS, CDR2 YFSETQ, per germline. The V gene end was trimmed by 0 bases and the J gene end by 4 bases; junction bases not matched to a gene: 4. The CDR3 DNA follows: TGCGCCAGCAGCTTGGAGTTAGCGGGGGGGTCAGATACGCAGTATTTT. Its protein is CASSLELAGGSDTQYF.

The chain combines TRBV19 with TRBJ1-5; TRBD1 agrees at 7 bases. The CDR3 has 14 residues. The V gene's germline CDR1 is LNHDA and CDR2 SQIVND (reference sequence). The junction had 6 bases not matched to a gene; V was cut back by 5 bases and J by 5 bases. In DNA, the CDR3 is TGTGCCAGTAGTGTACAGGGGACTCATCAGCCCCAGCATTTT. Translated: CASSVQGTHQPQHF.

The rearrangement joins TRBV6-5 to TRBJ2-7; D may be TRBD1 or TRBD2 (6 bases each). V lost 7 bases and J lost 6, with 22 bases in between. CDR1 is MNHEY and CDR2 is SVGAGI in the germline V gene. CDR3 length equals 15 residues. CDR3 protein: CASKFYGGPISEQYF. The CDR3 DNA reads as TGTGCCAGCAAGTTCTATGGGGGGCCCATTTCCGAGCAGTACTTC.